The 19 T cell receptor beta chains given below trace back to one sample, sequenced in a study of CD8 T cells in Susac syndrome. RNA amounts of roughly 0.5 to 1 ug underwent reverse transcription with random hexamers. MiXCR, run by TCRdb on the immunoSEQ multiplex PCR reads, gives a single entry per CDR3 protein. Among approximately 200,000 distinct CDR3 sequences listed, more than 90% were seen once. What was sequenced was CD4+ T cells from PBMCs. The source is a human donor with multiple sclerosis.

The V gene is TRBV5-1, the J gene TRBJ2-1; 13 nucleotides align to TRBD2. In germline, CDR1 is SGHRS, CDR2 YFSETQ. CDR3 length: 17 amino acids. Unmatched junction bases numbered 6, after V lost 3 bases and J lost 3 bases. DNA for the CDR3: TGCGCCAGCAGCTGGGCAGGACTAGCGGGGGTCTACAATGAGCAGTTCTTC. Protein: CASSWAGLAGVYNEQFF. The whole variable domain, filled in from reference TRBV5-1 and TRBJ2-1, reads KAGVTQTPRYLIKTRGQQVTLSCSPISGHRSVSWYQQTPGQGLQFLFEYFSETQRNKGNFPGRFSGRQFSNSRSEMNVSTLELGDSALYLCASSWAGLAGVYNEQFFGPGTRLTVL.

The CDR3 DNA follows: TGTGCCAGCAGTCCCCCGACCGGTTTCAGATACGAGCAGTACTTC. This gives the protein CASSPPTGFRYEQYF. The gene calls are TRBV27 and TRBJ2-7, with D unclear. The germline V gene encodes CDR1 MNHEY and CDR2 SMNVEV (reference sequence). The length of the CDR3 is 15 residues. V was pared by 5 bases and J by 4 bases, with 18 bases between.

In DNA, the CDR3 is TGTGCCAGCAGCTTAGTAACGGGGTATGAGCAGTTCTTC. Translated: CASSLVTGYEQFF. The gene calls are TRBV11-2 and TRBJ2-1; TRBD2 is a possible D gene (5 bases). This CDR3 is 13 amino acids long. With 1 base removed from V and 8 bases from J, the gap between germline ends came to 9 bases. Germline CDR1 is SGHAT and CDR2 is FQNNGV.

The CDR3 nucleotides read TGTGCCAGCAGCCCGGGACAGGGTTTTCTCAGCTCCTATAATTCACCCCTCCACTTT. It translates to CASSPGQGFLSSYNSPLHF. This chain links TRBV11-2 with TRBJ1-6; 9 bases agree with TRBD1. V dropped 5 bases and J dropped 0; count of bases not matched to a gene: 11. Germline CDR1 reads SGHAT; CDR2 reads FQNNGV. There are 19 residues in the CDR3.

The chain couples TRBV29-1 to TRBJ1-2; D not resolved. The germline V gene encodes CDR1 SQVTM and CDR2 ANQGSEA. The length of the CDR3 is 13 residues. Trimming removed 7 bases at V and 4 bases at J, with 16 bases between. CDR3 in DNA: TGCAGCGCCGAGAATTATGAACCCTATGGCTACACCTTC. It translates to CSAENYEPYGYTF.

This chain links TRBV25-1 with TRBJ1-4; the D gene is possibly TRBD1 (6 bases). Germline CDR1 reads MGHDK; CDR2 reads SYGVNS. CDR3 length: 14 amino acids. Trimming cost V 8 bases and J 2 bases, with 12 bases left between them. The CDR3 sequence: CASVGGATNEKLFF. The CDR3 DNA follows: TGTGCCAGCGTAGGGGGTGCGACTAATGAAAAACTGTTTTTT.

V and J are TRBV4-1 and TRBJ1-1; unclear D gene. This CDR3 comprises 14 residues. V was clipped by 10 bases and J by 1 base, with 16 bases between them. Germline-derived CDR1 and CDR2 are MGHRA and YSYEKL. The CDR3, as DNA: TGCGCCATCCGACGTACCCCCGGGAACACTGAAGCTTTCTTT. Residues: CAIRRTPGNTEAFF.

Only one count was recorded for this clonotype. The chain recombines TRBV7-8 with TRBJ2-5; 12 positions match TRBD2. Germline CDR1 SGHVS, CDR2 FQNEAQ. J lost 4 bases, V lost 0 bases, and 6 bases had no gene match. This CDR3 contains 17 residues. The CDR3 bases are TGTGCCAGCAGCTTAGCCAGGGCTAGCGGGAGGGGAGAGACCCAGTACTTC. This encodes CASSLARASGRGETQYF.

This clonotype has just a few counts. Here the CDR3 reads CAWSVKDTQYF. For the CDR3, the DNA is TGTGCCTGGAGTGTAAAGGATACGCAGTATTTT. The rearrangement joins TRBV30 to TRBJ2-3; D call uncertain. From germline, CDR1 is GTSNPN and CDR2 SVGIG (reference sequence). The CDR3 is made up of 11 amino acids. V was pared by 0 bases and J by 6 bases, with 4 bases between.

This chain connects TRBV7-8 to TRBJ2-7; D is undetermined. V lost 5 bases to trimming and J lost 6 bases, with 23 bases between them. Germline loops: CDR1 SGHVS, CDR2 FQNEAQ. The CDR3 consists of 16 residues. The CDR3: CASSPQGPGLPGEQYF. The CDR3 DNA is TGTGCCAGCAGCCCCCAAGGGCCAGGCCTCCCGGGCGAGCAGTACTTC.

This chain uses TRBV20-1 with TRBJ2-1; a possible D gene is TRBD1 (5 bases). The CDR3 is 14 residues long. The V and J ends lost 5 bases and 7 bases respectively, with 18 bases between them. Germline V gives CDR1 DFQATT, CDR2 SNEGSKA (reference sequence). As DNA, the CDR3 is TGCAGTGCTCCAGGGCCAAGGGGCAAAAATGAGCAGTTCTTC. Translated, it gives CSAPGPRGKNEQFF.

J is TRBJ2-4 and V is TRBV12-3 or TRBV12-4; TRBD2 is a possible D gene (6 bases). V lost 8 bases and J 0 bases, leaving 14 bases between the germline ends. This CDR3 has 15 residues. CDR3 nucleotide sequence: TGTGCCAGCGGGGGGATGCGGCTAGCCAAAAACATTCAGTACTTC. Translating it yields CASGGMRLAKNIQYF.

The chain links TRBV3-1 to TRBJ2-7, with D unclear. The CDR3 is made up of 12 amino acids. Germline-derived CDR1 and CDR2 are LGHDT and YNNKEL (reference sequence). The ends were cut back, 2 bases at V and 6 bases at J, with 8 bases in the middle. Here the CDR3 reads CASSQSAGEQYF. DNA for the CDR3: TGTGCCAGCAGCCAATCGGCAGGCGAGCAGTACTTC.

The chain combines TRBV24-1 with TRBJ2-5; 9 positions agree with TRBD1. The CDR3 covers 15 residues. V was clipped by 3 bases and J by 2 bases; unmatched bases: 3. Germline V CDR1 and CDR2: KGHDR, SFDVKD. This chain's CDR3 is CATSDRTGVQETQYF. The CDR3 bases are TGTGCCACCAGTGATCGGACAGGGGTTCAAGAGACCCAGTACTTC.

This clonotype appeared a single time. This chain links TRBV20-1 with TRBJ2-4; TRBD2 aligns across 8 bases. This CDR3 is built from 16 residues. The ends lost 6 bases at V and 0 bases at J; junction bases unmatched: 10. Germline V gives CDR1 DFQATT, CDR2 SNEGSKA (reference sequence). The chain's CDR3 is CSASSSGPIAKNIQYF. The CDR3 DNA is TGCAGTGCCTCTTCTAGCGGGCCAATAGCCAAAAACATTCAGTACTTC.

The chain links TRBV12-3 or TRBV12-4 to TRBJ1-2, with D possibly being TRBD1 (5 bases). The CDR3 has 13 residues. Trimming cost V 4 bases and J 8 bases, with 14 bases left between them. The CDR3, as DNA: TGTGCCAGCAGTTGGGCGGGGGGTCGAGGCTACACCTTC. Protein product: CASSWAGGRGYTF.

The CDR3 spells CSARTGGTEAFF. Here the CDR3 DNA reads TGCAGTGCTAGAACAGGGGGGACTGAAGCTTTCTTT. This chain uses TRBV20-1 with TRBJ1-1, with 8 nucleotides matching TRBD1. Germline CDR1 DFQATT, CDR2 SNEGSKA (reference sequence). The junction had 1 base not matched to a gene; V was cut back by 2 bases and J by 5 bases. The CDR3 runs 12 residues.

The V call is TRBV4-2, the J call TRBJ2-1, with D hard to call. Germline loops: CDR1 LGHNA, CDR2 YNFKEQ. The ends were cut back, 0 bases at V and 4 bases at J, with 7 bases in the middle. This CDR3 is built from 14 residues. The CDR3, as DNA: TGTGCCAGCAGCCAAGAACTTTTTTACAATGAGCAGTTCTTC. Its protein is CASSQELFYNEQFF.

The chain links TRBV19 to TRBJ2-1, with D unclear. The CDR3 spans 15 residues. From germline, CDR1 is LNHDA and CDR2 SQIVND (reference sequence). Trimming removed 3 bases from V and 0 bases from J, with 9 bases in between. CDR3 DNA sequence: TGTGCCAGTAGTATGTACTCGAGCTCCTACAATGAGCAGTTCTTC. Its translation is CASSMYSSSYNEQFF.